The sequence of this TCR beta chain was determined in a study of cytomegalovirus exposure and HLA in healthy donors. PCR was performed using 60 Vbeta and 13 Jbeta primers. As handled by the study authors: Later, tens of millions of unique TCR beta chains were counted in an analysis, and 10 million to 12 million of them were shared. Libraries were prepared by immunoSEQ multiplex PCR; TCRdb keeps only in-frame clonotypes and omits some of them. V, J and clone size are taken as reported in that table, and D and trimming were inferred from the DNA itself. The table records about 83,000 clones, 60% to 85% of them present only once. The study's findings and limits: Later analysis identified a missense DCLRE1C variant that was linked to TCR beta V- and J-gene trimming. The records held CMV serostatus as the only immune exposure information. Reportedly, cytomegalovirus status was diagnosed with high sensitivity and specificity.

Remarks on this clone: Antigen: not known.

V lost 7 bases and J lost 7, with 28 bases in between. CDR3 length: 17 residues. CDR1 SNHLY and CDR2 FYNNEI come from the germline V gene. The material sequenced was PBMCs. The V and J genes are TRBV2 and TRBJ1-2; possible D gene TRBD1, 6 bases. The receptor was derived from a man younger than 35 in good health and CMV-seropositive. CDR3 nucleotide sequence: TGTGCCAGCACACCTGCTATGGCTACACCTACCAGGGGTGGCTACACCTTC. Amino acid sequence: CASTPAMATPTRGGYTF. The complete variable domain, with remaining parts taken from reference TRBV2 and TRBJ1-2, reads EPEVTQTPSHQVTQMGQEVILRCVPISNHLYFYWYRQILGQKVEFLVSFYNNEISEKSEIFDDQFSVERPDGSNFTLKIRSTKLEDSAMYFCASTPAMATPTRGGYTFGSGTRLTVV.